These T cell receptor beta chains were read from a single sample in a study of T-cell memory formation after mild COVID-19. TCRdb used MiXCR to reprocess the 5' RACE reads, holding one entry per CDR3 protein. The sample includes 250,000 to 300,000 distinct CDR3 sequences, 7.5% to 9.5% of them seen just once. The sequencing input was PBMCs or a T cell subset sorted from them (not recorded which). These receptor sequences come from a man aged 18 to 29 who had mild COVID-19 (a few samples of this study predate the infection). Cell type and time point are not known. Both conserved end residues are part of each CDR3. The D gene is left open where the match is weak. Part of the rows lack a size; the others show once, few, many or a class for expanded clones.

TGTGCCAGCAGCTTAGACGGGACTAGCGGGGCCTATGAGCAGTTCTTC | CASSLDGTSGAYEQFF | TRBJ2-1 | few | TRBD2 | TRBV7-2
TGTGCCAGCAGCTTAGGGGCCGGGACAAAAGAGACCCAGTACTTC | CASSLGAGTKETQYF | TRBJ2-5 | few | - | TRBV7-2
TGCAGCGTTGAAGTCCCGGACAGGGCAAGAGCTTTCTTT | CSVEVPDRARAFF | TRBJ1-1 | few | TRBD1 | TRBV29-1
TGTGCCAGCAGCGTCACAGGTAGCAATCAGCCCCAGCATTTT | CASSVTGSNQPQHF | TRBJ1-5 | - | - | TRBV25-1
TGTGCCAGCAGCCAATCAAGGGTGTCCGAGCAGTTCTTC | CASSQSRVSEQFF | TRBJ2-1 | many | - | TRBV3-1
TGTGCCAGCAGTTGGGGGGCGCGAGGGGCCAACGTCCTGACTTTC | CASSWGARGANVLTF | TRBJ2-6 | - | - | TRBV12-3/TRBV12-4
TGCGCCAGCAATCTTGGAAATTTGAACACTGAAGCTTTCTTT | CASNLGNLNTEAFF | TRBJ1-1 | - | - | TRBV5-1
TGCAGCGTTGCCAGGGACAGCTACGAGCAGTACTTC | CSVARDSYEQYF | TRBJ2-7 | - | TRBD1 | TRBV29-1
TGCAGTGCTAGGTCCGGGACCCCCAAAGGAGGCAATCAGCCCCAGCATTTT | CSARSGTPKGGNQPQHF | TRBJ1-5 | many | - | TRBV20-1
TGTGCCAGCAGCTCGACAGGAGCGTATGGCTACACCTTC | CASSSTGAYGYTF | TRBJ1-2 | few | - | TRBV7-8
TGCGCCAGCAGCCCCGAGGCCGTGACCAGCCCCCATGGCTACACCTTC | CASSPEAVTSPHGYTF | TRBJ1-2 | many | - | TRBV5-1
TGTGCCAGCTCACCCTTGGACGGTTTTAATGAAAAACTGTTTTTT | CASSPLDGFNEKLFF | TRBJ1-4 | - | - | TRBV18
TGTGCCAGCAGCGTCAGCGAACCTTACAATGAGCAGTTCTTC | CASSVSEPYNEQFF | TRBJ2-1 | many | - | TRBV9
TGTGCCAGCAGCTTCCGGGTAAATAATTCACCCCTCCACTTT | CASSFRVNNSPLHF | TRBJ1-6 | many | - | TRBV7-2
TGTGCCAGCATCCTCCGGGACGCAGCAAGATATACGCAGTATTTT | CASILRDAARYTQYF | TRBJ2-3 | few | - | TRBV12-3/TRBV12-4
TGTGCCAGCAGTCTGGGCGATCTCGGGTCAGAGACCCAGTACTTC | CASSLGDLGSETQYF | TRBJ2-5 | few | - | TRBV2